Listed below are T cell receptor beta chains from one sample, sequenced in a study of CD8 T cells in Susac syndrome. TCRdb processed the immunoSEQ multiplex PCR reads anew with MiXCR; each CDR3 protein has one entry. The sample consists of fewer than 140,000 distinct CDR3 sequences, roughly 95% of them appearing once. The sequenced sample was CD8+ T cells from PBMCs. These receptors were obtained from a human donor with Susac syndrome. CDR3s include the opening cysteine and the closing phenylalanine or tryptophan. D genes are given only for firm matches. Rows may omit the clone size; those that give it use once, few, many or a size class.

>TRBD1|TRBV9|NA|TRBJ2-2
TGTGCCAGCAGCGCAGGGACAGGGGGAAACACCGGGGAGCTGTTTTTT
CASSAGTGGNTGELFF
>NA|TRBV14|NA|TRBJ1-2
TGTGCCAGCAGCCCTATTCAGGACTATGGCTACACCTTC
CASSPIQDYGYTF
>NA|TRBV20-1|NA|TRBJ2-7
TGCAGTGCTAGCGGGACGGGCTGGGCCGAGCAGTACTTC
CSASGTGWAEQYF
>NA|TRBV7-2|NA|TRBJ1-5
TGTGCCAGCAGCTTTAGTAGGAGTCAGCCCCAGCATTTT
CASSFSRSQPQHF
>NA|TRBV10-2|NA|TRBJ2-3
TGCGCCACCGGAGATACGCAGTATTTT
CATGDTQYF
>NA|TRBV27|NA|TRBJ1-1
TGTGCCAGCAGTCCACCACAGGGCATGAACACTGAAGCTTTCTTT
CASSPPQGMNTEAFF
>NA|TRBV27|NA|TRBJ2-3
TGTGCCAGCAGTTTAGGGGCCCGCACAGATACGCAGTATTTT
CASSLGARTDTQYF
>NA|TRBV5-1|NA|TRBJ2-2
TGCGCCAGCAGCTTGGAAGGGGTTTCCGGGGAGCTGTTTTTT
CASSLEGVSGELFF
>NA|TRBV20-1|NA|TRBJ1-1
TGCAGTGCTCGCGCTTTCGCAGGGACGAACACTGAAGCTTTCTTT
CSARAFAGTNTEAFF
>NA|TRBV4-3|NA|TRBJ1-1
TGCGCCAGCAGCCCAGAGGCGTACACTGAAGCTTTCTTT
CASSPEAYTEAFF
>NA|TRBV14|NA|TRBJ1-2
TGTGCCAGCAGCCAATCGAGAGAATATGGCTACACCTTC
CASSQSREYGYTF
>NA|TRBV12-3/TRBV12-4|NA|TRBJ2-7
TGTGCCAGCTCGACAGCCATCTACGAGCAGTACTTC
CASSTAIYEQYF
>NA|TRBV7-2|NA|TRBJ1-2
TGTGCCAGCAGCTTAGGGGTCTACTACACCTTC
CASSLGVYYTF
>NA|TRBV4-3|NA|TRBJ1-5
TGCGCCAGCAGCCAAGAGGTGGAGGGGATTCAGCCCCAGCATTTT
CASSQEVEGIQPQHF
>TRBD2|TRBV13|NA|TRBJ2-5
TGTGCCAGCAGCGGACGAAGCGGGGGGGCCCCAGAGACCCAGTACTTC
CASSGRSGGAPETQYF
>TRBD1|TRBV29-1|NA|TRBJ2-2
TGCAGCGGCAGGGGGCTGAACACCGGGGAGCTGTTTTTT
CSGRGLNTGELFF
>TRBD1|TRBV12-3/TRBV12-4|NA|TRBJ1-2
TGTGCCAGCACCCTCGGACAGGGGTTCTACACCTTC
CASTLGQGFYTF
>NA|TRBV9|once|TRBJ2-7
TGTGCCAGCAGCGTAGAACCAGGGGACTACGAGCAGTACTTC
CASSVEPGDYEQYF
>TRBD2|TRBV6-1|once|TRBJ2-3
TGTGCCAGCCCGCCGGGACTAGGACTCCCAGATACGCAGTATTTT
CASPPGLGLPDTQYF
>NA|TRBV20-1|NA|TRBJ1-3
TGCAGTGCTAGAGCCACCGGGACTCCTGGAAACACCATATATTTT
CSARATGTPGNTIYF
>NA|TRBV9|NA|TRBJ2-7
TGTGCCAGCAGCGTGGAGGGGGCCTCCTACGAGCAGTACTTC
CASSVEGASYEQYF
>NA|TRBV6-5|few|TRBJ2-1
TGTGCCAGCAGTGACGGAGGTGAGCAGTTCTTC
CASSDGGEQFF
>NA|TRBV7-8|once|TRBJ2-7
TGTGCCAGCAGCTCTGAGGGTGAGCAGTACTTC
CASSSEGEQYF
>NA|TRBV7-9|NA|TRBJ2-1
TGTGCCAGCAGCTTAGAATCCCGGAGAAATGAGCAGTTCTTC
CASSLESRRNEQFF
>NA|TRBV7-9|NA|TRBJ2-7
TGTGCCAGCGGCGAACAGTCCTACGAGCAGTACTTC
CASGEQSYEQYF
>NA|TRBV7-9|NA|TRBJ1-1
TGTGCCAGCAGCGGCGACGGGGGATACACTGAAGCTTTCTTT
CASSGDGGYTEAFF
>NA|TRBV4-3|NA|TRBJ2-7
TGCGCCAGCAGCCAAGACACCGACAGCTACGAGCAGTACTTC
CASSQDTDSYEQYF
>NA|TRBV29-1|once|TRBJ2-3
TGCAGCGCCAGGGGCCAAAACACAGATACGCAGTATTTT
CSARGQNTDTQYF
>NA|TRBV4-3|NA|TRBJ1-2
TGCGCCAGCAGCCAAGCCCGTCACACAAACTATGGCTACACCTTC
CASSQARHTNYGYTF
>NA|TRBV20-1|NA|TRBJ2-7
TGCAGTGCCAGACCCCTCCGGGAGCCAGGCTACGAGCAGTACTTC
CSARPLREPGYEQYF
>NA|TRBV9|NA|TRBJ2-7
TGTGCCAGCAGCGGGGAGGCGAGCTCCTACGAGCAGTACTTC
CASSGEASSYEQYF
>TRBD2|TRBV7-8|NA|TRBJ2-1
TGTGCTGGGACTAGCGGGGGGGAGCAGTTCTTC
CAGTSGGEQFF
>NA|TRBV15|NA|TRBJ2-7
TGTGCCACCAGCAGAGATCATTTCGACGGTTCCTACGAGCAGTACTTC
CATSRDHFDGSYEQYF
>NA|TRBV10-2|NA|TRBJ1-5
TGCGCCAGCAGTGGGACAAACTTTTCTGGCAATCAGCCCCAGCATTTT
CASSGTNFSGNQPQHF
>NA|TRBV4-1|NA|TRBJ1-2
TGCGCCAGCAGCCAAGATTGGCCGGGTGGTATGGATGGCTACACCTTC
CASSQDWPGGMDGYTF
>NA|TRBV20-1|NA|TRBJ2-5
TGCAGTGCTATACGGGAAGAGACCCAGTACTTC
CSAIREETQYF
>TRBD1|TRBV5-1|NA|TRBJ1-6
TGCGCCAGCAGCTTGGCGGGACAGGGCGATTCACCCCTCCACTTT
CASSLAGQGDSPLHF
>NA|TRBV27|NA|TRBJ2-1
TGTGCCAGCAGCATAGAGGACCGGACCTACAATGAGCAGTTCTTC
CASSIEDRTYNEQFF
>TRBD1|TRBV3-1|NA|TRBJ1-2
TGTGCCAGCAGCTGGACAGGGACCGGCGCCTATGGCTACACCTTC
CASSWTGTGAYGYTF
>TRBD1|TRBV11-2|NA|TRBJ2-1
TGTGCCAGCACCGGGACAGGGTTGAATGAGCAGTTCTTC
CASTGTGLNEQFF
>NA|TRBV19|few|TRBJ1-1
TGTGCCAGTAGTACAGGAATGAACACTGAAGCTTTCTTT
CASSTGMNTEAFF
>NA|TRBV9|NA|TRBJ2-6
TGTGCCAGCAGCGTAGATAGCTCTGGGGCCAACGTCCTGACTTTC
CASSVDSSGANVLTF